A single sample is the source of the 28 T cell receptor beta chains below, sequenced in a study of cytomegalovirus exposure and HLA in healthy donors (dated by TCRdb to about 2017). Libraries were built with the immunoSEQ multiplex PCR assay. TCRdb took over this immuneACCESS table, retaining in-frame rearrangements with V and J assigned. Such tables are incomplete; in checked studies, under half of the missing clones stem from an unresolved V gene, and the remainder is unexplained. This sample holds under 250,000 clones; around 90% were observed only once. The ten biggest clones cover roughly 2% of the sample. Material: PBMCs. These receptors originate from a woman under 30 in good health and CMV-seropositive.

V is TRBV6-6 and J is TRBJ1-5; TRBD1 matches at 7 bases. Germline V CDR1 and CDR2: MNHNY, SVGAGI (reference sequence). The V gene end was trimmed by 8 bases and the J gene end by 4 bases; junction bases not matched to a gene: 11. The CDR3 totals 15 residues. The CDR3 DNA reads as TGTGCCAGCCAGAGGGGTGGGGACAGTAATCAGCCCCAGCATTTT. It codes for CASQRGGDSNQPQHF.

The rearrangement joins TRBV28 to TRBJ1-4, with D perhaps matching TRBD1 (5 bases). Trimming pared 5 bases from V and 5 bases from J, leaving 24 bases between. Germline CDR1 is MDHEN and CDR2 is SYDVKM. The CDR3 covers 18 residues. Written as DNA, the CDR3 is TGTGCCAGCAGTCGCGTTGCGGGGGGAGACCCACAGAATGAAAAACTGTTTTTT. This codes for CASSRVAGGDPQNEKLFF.

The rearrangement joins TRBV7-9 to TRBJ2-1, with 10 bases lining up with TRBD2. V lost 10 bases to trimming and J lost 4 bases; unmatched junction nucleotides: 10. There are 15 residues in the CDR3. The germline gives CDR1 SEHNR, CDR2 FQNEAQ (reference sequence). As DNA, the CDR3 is TGTGCCAACACTGAGCGGGAGGGCTTGTACAATGAGCAGTTCTTC. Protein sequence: CANTEREGLYNEQFF.

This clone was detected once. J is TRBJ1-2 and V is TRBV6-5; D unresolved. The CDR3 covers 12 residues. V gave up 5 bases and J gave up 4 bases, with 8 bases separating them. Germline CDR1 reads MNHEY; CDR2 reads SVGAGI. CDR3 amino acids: CASSPTGYGYTF. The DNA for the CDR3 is TGTGCCAGCAGTCCGACGGGCTATGGCTACACCTTC.

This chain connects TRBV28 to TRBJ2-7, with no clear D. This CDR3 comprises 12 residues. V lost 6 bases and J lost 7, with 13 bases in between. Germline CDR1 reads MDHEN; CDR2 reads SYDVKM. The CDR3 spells CASRAHPSEQYF. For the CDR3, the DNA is TGTGCCAGCAGGGCTCATCCCTCAGAGCAGTACTTC.

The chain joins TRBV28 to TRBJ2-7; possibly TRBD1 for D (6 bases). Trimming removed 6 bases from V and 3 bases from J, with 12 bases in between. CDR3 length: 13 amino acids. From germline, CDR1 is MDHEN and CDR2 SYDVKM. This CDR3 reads CASSGQINYEQYF. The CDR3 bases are TGTGCCAGCAGCGGACAGATTAACTACGAGCAGTACTTC. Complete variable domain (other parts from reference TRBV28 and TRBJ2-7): DVKVTQSSRYLVKRTGEKVFLECVQDMDHENMFWYRQDPGLGLRLIYFSYDVKMKEKGDIPEGYSVSREKKERFSLILESASTNQTSMYLCASSGQINYEQYFGPGTRLTVT.

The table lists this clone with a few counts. CDR3 coding DNA: TGTGCCCTCTGGGTGGGGGGGAATAATGGCTACACCTTC. Encoded protein: CALWVGGNNGYTF. This chain uses TRBV6-1 with TRBJ1-2, with D perhaps TRBD1 (5 bases). The CDR3 is 13 residues long. The V gene's germline CDR1 is MNHNS and CDR2 SASEGT. Trimming removed 11 bases from V and 6 bases from J, with 19 bases in between.

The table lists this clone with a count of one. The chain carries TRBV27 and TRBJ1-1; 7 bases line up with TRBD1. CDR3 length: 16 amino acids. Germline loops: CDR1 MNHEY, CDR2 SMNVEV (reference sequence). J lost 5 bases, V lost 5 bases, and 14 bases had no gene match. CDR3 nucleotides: TGTGCCAGCAGTCCGACCGAGGGGACAGCGAAGACTGAAGCTTTCTTT. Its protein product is CASSPTEGTAKTEAFF.

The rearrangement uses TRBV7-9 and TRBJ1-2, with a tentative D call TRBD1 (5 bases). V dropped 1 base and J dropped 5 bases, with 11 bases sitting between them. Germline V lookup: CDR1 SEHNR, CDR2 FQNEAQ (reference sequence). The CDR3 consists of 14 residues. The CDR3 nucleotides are TGTGCCAGCAGCTTAGACAGGAGCAATTATGGCTACACCTTC. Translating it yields CASSLDRSNYGYTF.

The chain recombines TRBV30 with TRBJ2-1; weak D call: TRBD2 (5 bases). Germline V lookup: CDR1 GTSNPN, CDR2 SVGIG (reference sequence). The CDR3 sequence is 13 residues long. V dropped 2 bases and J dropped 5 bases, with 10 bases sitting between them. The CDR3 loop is CAWSSGPNNEQFF. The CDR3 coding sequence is TGTGCCTGGAGTAGCGGACCAAACAATGAGCAGTTCTTC.

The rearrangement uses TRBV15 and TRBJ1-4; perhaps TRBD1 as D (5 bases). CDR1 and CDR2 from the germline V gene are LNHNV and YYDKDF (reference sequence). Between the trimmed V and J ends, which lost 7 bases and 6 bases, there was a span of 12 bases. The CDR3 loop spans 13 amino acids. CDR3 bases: TGTGCCACCACAAAGGGGTCGTATGAAAAACTGTTTTTT. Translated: CATTKGSYEKLFF.

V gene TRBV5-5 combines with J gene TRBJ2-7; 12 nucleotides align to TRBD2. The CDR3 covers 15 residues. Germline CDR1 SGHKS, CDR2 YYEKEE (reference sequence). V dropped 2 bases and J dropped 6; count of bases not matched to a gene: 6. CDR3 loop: CASSFRLAGAREQYF. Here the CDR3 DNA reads TGTGCCAGCAGCTTTAGACTAGCGGGAGCCCGCGAGCAGTACTTC. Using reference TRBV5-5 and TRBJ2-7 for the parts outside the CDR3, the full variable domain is DAGVTQSPTHLIKTRGQQVTLRCSPISGHKSVSWYQQVLGQGPQFIFQYYEKEERGRGNFPDRFSARQFPNYSSELNVNALLLGDSALYLCASSFRLAGAREQYFGPGTRLTVT.

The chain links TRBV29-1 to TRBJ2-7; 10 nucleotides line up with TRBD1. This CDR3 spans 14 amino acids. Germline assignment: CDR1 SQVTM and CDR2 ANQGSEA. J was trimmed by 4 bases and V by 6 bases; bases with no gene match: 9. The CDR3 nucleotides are TGCAGCGTGGACAGGGGGACTAGTCCTTACGAGCAGTACTTC. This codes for CSVDRGTSPYEQYF.

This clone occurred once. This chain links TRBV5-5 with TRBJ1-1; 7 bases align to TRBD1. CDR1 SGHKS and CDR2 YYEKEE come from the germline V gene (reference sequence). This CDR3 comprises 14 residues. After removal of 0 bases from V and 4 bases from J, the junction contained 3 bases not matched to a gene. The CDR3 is CASSLDRGATEAFF. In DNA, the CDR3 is TGTGCCAGCAGCTTGGACAGGGGTGCCACTGAAGCTTTCTTT.

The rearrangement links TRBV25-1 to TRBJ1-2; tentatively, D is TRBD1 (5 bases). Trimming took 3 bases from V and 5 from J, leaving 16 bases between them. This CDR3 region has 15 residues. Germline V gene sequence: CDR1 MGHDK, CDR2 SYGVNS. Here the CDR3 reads CASSDLGAGGYGYTF. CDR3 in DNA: TGTGCCAGCAGTGACCTTGGGGCGGGGGGGTATGGCTACACCTTC.

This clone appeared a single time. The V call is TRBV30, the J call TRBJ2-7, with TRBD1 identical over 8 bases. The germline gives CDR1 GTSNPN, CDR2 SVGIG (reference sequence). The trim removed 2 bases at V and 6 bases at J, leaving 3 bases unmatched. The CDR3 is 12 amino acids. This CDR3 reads CAWSLTGAEQYF. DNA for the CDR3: TGTGCCTGGAGTTTGACAGGGGCCGAGCAGTACTTC.

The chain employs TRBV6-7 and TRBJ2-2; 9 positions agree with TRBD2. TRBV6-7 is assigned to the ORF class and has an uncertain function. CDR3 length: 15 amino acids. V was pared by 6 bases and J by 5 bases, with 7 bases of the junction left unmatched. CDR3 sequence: CASSSSGRGTGELFF. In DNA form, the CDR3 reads TGTGCCAGCAGCAGTAGCGGGAGAGGGACCGGGGAGCTGTTTTTT.

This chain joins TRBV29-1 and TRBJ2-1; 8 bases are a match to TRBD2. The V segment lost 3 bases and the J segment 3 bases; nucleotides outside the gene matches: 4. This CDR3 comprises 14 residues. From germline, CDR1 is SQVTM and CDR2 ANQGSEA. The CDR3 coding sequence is TGCAGCGTTGAGACTAGCGTGAACTACAATGAGCAGTTCTTC. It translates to CSVETSVNYNEQFF.

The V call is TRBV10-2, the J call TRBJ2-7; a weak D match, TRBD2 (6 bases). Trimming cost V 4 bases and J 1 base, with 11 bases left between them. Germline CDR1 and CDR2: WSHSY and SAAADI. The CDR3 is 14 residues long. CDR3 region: CASSVGGASYEQYF. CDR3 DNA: TGCGCCAGCAGTGTCGGAGGGGCATCCTACGAGCAGTACTTC.

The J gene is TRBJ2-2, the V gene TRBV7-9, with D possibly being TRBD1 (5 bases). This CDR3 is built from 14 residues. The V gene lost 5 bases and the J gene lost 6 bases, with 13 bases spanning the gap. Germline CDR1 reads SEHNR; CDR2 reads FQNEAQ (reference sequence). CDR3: CASSPPGSAGELFF. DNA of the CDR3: TGTGCCAGCAGCCCACCAGGGTCGGCCGGGGAGCTGTTTTTT.

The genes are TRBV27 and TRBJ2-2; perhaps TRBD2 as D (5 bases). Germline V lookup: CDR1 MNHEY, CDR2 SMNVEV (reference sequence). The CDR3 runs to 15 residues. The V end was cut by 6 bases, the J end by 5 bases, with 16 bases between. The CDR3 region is CASRGAALGTGELFF. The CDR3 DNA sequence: TGTGCCAGCAGGGGAGCGGCCTTAGGGACCGGGGAGCTGTTTTTT.

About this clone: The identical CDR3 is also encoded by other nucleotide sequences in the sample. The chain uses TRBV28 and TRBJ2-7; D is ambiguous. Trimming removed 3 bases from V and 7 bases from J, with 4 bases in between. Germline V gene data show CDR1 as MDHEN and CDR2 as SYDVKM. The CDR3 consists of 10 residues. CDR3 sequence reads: CASSLYEQYF. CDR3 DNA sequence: TGTGCCAGCAGTTTGTATGAGCAGTACTTC.

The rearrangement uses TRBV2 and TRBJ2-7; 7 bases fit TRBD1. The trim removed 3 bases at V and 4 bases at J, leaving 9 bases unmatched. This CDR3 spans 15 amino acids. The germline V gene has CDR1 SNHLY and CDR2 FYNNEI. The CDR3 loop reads CASSDTDRVIYEQYF. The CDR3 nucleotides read TGTGCCAGCAGTGACACTGACAGGGTAATTTACGAGCAGTACTTC.

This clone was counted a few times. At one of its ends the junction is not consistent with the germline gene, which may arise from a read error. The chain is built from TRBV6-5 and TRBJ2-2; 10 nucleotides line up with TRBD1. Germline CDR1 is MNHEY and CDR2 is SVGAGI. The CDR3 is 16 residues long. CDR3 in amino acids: CASSNSDRGHTGELFF. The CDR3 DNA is TGTGCCAGCAGTAACTCCGACAGGGGGCACACCGGGGAGCTGTTTTTT.

CDR3 in DNA: TGCAGCGTTGACCCGGGAGGGGAAGGCTACACCTTC. Protein sequence: CSVDPGGEGYTF. J is TRBJ1-2 and V is TRBV29-1; D may be TRBD1 (5 bases). There are 12 residues in the CDR3. In germline, CDR1 is SQVTM, CDR2 ANQGSEA. The V and J ends lost 3 bases and 8 bases respectively, with 13 bases between them. Full variable domain (remainder filled in from reference TRBV29-1 and TRBJ1-2): SAVISQKPSRDICQRGTSLTIQCQVDSQVTMMFWYRQQPGQSLTLIATANQGSEATYESGFVIDKFPISRPNLTFSTLTVSNMSPEDSSIYLCSVDPGGEGYTFGSGTRLTVV.

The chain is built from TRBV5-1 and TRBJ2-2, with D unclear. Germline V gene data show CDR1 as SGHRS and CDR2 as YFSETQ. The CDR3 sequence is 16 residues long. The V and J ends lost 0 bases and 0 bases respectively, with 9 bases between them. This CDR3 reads CASSLGARTNTGELFF. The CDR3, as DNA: TGCGCCAGCAGCTTGGGGGCCCGGACGAACACCGGGGAGCTGTTTTTT.

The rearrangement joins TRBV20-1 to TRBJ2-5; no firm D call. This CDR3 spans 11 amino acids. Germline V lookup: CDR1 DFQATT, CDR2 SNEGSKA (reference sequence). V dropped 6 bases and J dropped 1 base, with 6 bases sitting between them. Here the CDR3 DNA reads TGCAGTGCGCAGTTCCAAGAGACCCAGTACTTC. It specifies CSAQFQETQYF.

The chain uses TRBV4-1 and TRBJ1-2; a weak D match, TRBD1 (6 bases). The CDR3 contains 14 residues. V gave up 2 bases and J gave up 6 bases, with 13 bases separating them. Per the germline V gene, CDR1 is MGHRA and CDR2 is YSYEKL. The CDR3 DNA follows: TGCGCCAGCAGCCAACCTACAGGGATGGATGGCTACACCTTC. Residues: CASSQPTGMDGYTF.